These 12 T cell receptor beta chains originate from one sample sequenced in a study of blood T cell repertoires in COVID-19. TCRdb's copy holds only in-frame clones and misses some; the assay was immunoSEQ multiplex PCR. The data hold 220,000 or so clones, with about 80% observed a single time. Sequenced sample: peripheral blood. The receptors were sampled from a woman aged 55-70 years with acute or convalescent COVID-19.

The chain uses TRBV28 and TRBJ1-1; a possible D gene is TRBD1 (5 bases). Germline V gene lookup returns CDR1 MDHEN and CDR2 SYDVKM. V was pared by 5 bases and J by 8 bases, with 18 bases between. The CDR3 covers 14 residues. The DNA for the CDR3 is TGTGCCAGCAGTGAATCAACCCGAAACAGGGAAGCTTTCTTT. Translation gives CASSESTRNREAFF.

The chain joins TRBV4-1 to TRBJ1-4; a weak D match, TRBD1 (5 bases). This CDR3 is 16 amino acids long. Trimming cost V 1 base and J 6 bases, with 15 bases left between them. From germline, CDR1 is MGHRA and CDR2 YSYEKL. CDR3 loop: CASSQVSGRVDEKLFF. The CDR3 DNA reads TGCGCCAGCAGCCAAGTTTCAGGCAGGGTCGATGAAAAACTGTTTTTT.

The CDR3 nucleotides are TGTGCCAGCAATCAAGGAGTCTCTGGAAACACCATATATTTT. Its translation: CASNQGVSGNTIYF. The chain combines TRBV6-5 with TRBJ1-3; D call uncertain. Germline CDR1 reads MNHEY; CDR2 reads SVGAGI. V was trimmed by 7 bases and J by 0 bases, leaving 10 bases between them. The CDR3 is made up of 14 amino acids.

V gene TRBV7-9 combines with J gene TRBJ2-7; D unresolved. The V and J ends lost 5 bases and 4 bases respectively, with 15 bases between them. The CDR3 contains 14 residues. Looked up from germline, CDR1 is SEHNR and CDR2 is FQNEAQ (reference sequence). As DNA, the CDR3 is TGTGCCAGCAGCCCCAACCCCCCCGCGTACGAGCAGTACTTC. It translates to CASSPNPPAYEQYF.

The rearrangement links TRBV6-5 to TRBJ1-1; TRBD1 matches at 7 bases. J lost 0 bases, V lost 5 bases, and 6 bases had no gene match. Germline CDR1 MNHEY, CDR2 SVGAGI. This CDR3 region has 15 residues. The CDR3 DNA is TGTGCCAGCAGTCCATGGGACAGCCTGAACACTGAAGCTTTCTTT. This translates into CASSPWDSLNTEAFF.

This clone was seen a handful of times. This chain connects TRBV2 to TRBJ1-1, with D possibly TRBD1 on 6 matching bases. This CDR3 is built from 16 residues. Germline V gene data show CDR1 as SNHLY and CDR2 as FYNNEI. V shed 6 bases and J shed 3 bases, with 20 bases lying between them. The CDR3 here is CASRPLGGGPDTEAFF. The CDR3 DNA is TGTGCCAGCAGACCCTTAGGGGGGGGGCCGGACACTGAAGCTTTCTTT.

The rearrangement joins TRBV6-1 to TRBJ2-1; 12 bases map to TRBD2. The CDR3 length is 17 residues. Trimming removed 4 bases from V and 2 bases from J; junction bases left unmatched: 6. Germline CDR1 MNHNS, CDR2 SASEGT. Here the CDR3 DNA reads TGTGCCAGCAGTGGAAAAAGGACTAGCGGGGCCTACAATGAGCAGTTCTTC. It yields the protein CASSGKRTSGAYNEQFF.

The V gene is TRBV19, the J gene TRBJ2-7; possible D gene TRBD1, 6 bases. The CDR3 contains 12 residues. Trimming took off 5 bases at V and 6 bases at J, with 11 bases between the two ends. Germline CDR1 LNHDA, CDR2 SQIVND (reference sequence). CDR3 DNA sequence: TGTGCCAGTAGTCAGACAGGCGGCGAGCAGTACTTC. Translating it yields CASSQTGGEQYF.

This chain uses TRBV5-1 with TRBJ2-1; 7 positions match TRBD2. This CDR3 has 15 residues. The junction had 8 bases not matched to a gene; V was cut back by 4 bases and J by 4 bases. CDR1 is SGHRS and CDR2 is YFSETQ in the germline V gene. This CDR3 reads CASSPPGGPYNEQFF. The CDR3 region has the DNA TGCGCCAGCAGCCCACCGGGGGGTCCTTACAATGAGCAGTTCTTC.

This clone was seen more than once but under ten times. The DNA for the CDR3 is TGTGCCAGCAGAATACGGACAGATAATTCACCCCTCCACTTT. It specifies CASRIRTDNSPLHF. The rearrangement uses TRBV6-5 and TRBJ1-6; D possibly corresponds to TRBD1 (6 bases). The length of the CDR3 is 14 residues. V was clipped by 6 bases and J by 5 bases, with 11 bases between them. Germline V CDR1 and CDR2: MNHEY, SVGAGI.

In nucleotides, the CDR3 is TGTGCCAGCAGCTACTCGGGCACAGATACGCAGTATTTT. Its protein is CASSYSGTDTQYF. V gene TRBV12-3 or TRBV12-4 combines with J gene TRBJ2-3; no definite D call. Trimming removed 6 bases from V and 1 base from J, with 8 bases in between. This CDR3 spans 13 amino acids.

The chain combines TRBV4-2 with TRBJ2-5, with 8 bases matching TRBD2. The CDR3 covers 22 residues. Looked up from germline, CDR1 is LGHNA and CDR2 is YNFKEQ. Unmatched junction bases numbered 24, after V lost 0 bases and J lost 3 bases. CDR3 DNA: TGTGCCAGCAGCCAAGATTTAGACTTAGCGGGGCGTCTCGGGAAGATTAAAGAGACCCAGTACTTC. As protein: CASSQDLDLAGRLGKIKETQYF.